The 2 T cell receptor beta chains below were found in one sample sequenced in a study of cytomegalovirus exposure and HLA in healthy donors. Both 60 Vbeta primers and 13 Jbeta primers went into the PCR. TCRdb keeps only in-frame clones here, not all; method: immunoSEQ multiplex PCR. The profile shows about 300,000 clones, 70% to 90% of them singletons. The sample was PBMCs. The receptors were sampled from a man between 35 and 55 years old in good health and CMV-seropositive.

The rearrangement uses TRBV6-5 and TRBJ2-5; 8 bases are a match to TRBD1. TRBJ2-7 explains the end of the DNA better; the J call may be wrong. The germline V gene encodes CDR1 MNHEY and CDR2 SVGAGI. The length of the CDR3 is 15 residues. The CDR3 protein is CASSYDRGQPYEQYF. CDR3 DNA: TGTGCCAGCAGTTACGACAGGGGCCAACCCTACGAGCAGTACTTC.

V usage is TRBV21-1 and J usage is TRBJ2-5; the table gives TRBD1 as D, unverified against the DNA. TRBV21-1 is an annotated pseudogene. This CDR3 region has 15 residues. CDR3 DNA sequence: TGTGCCAGCAGGCCCTGGGACAGGCCCCAAGAGACCCAGTACTTC. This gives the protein CASRPWDRPQETQYF.